Listed here are 22 T cell receptor beta chains from one sample, sequenced in a study of Ad26.COV2.S vaccination and SARS-CoV-2 variants. Treatment reported: around 19 received Ad26.COV2.S at low or high dose, single or two shots; 5 received placebo; per-sample allocation not given. Samples came from day 63 after the first vaccine or placebo injection. TCRdb's copy holds only in-frame clones and misses some; the assay was immunoSEQ multiplex PCR. The sample yields roughly 680,000 clones, more than 80% seen once. The sequencing here drew on peripheral blood, taken in a trial of Ad26.COV2.S vaccine versus placebo. The receptor source for this set is a person aged 18-60 years who received the Ad26.COV2.S COVID-19 vaccine or a placebo.

The chain couples TRBV24-1 to TRBJ2-5, with a weak D call TRBD2 (6 bases). Germline lookup yields CDR1 KGHDR and CDR2 SFDVKD. V lost 2 bases to trimming and J lost 8 bases, with 11 bases between them. CDR3 length: 13 amino acids. CDR3 sequence: CATSDWREYTQYF. The CDR3 DNA is TGTGCCACCAGTGATTGGAGGGAATATACCCAGTACTTC.

The chain joins TRBV19 to TRBJ2-7; D uncertain. Germline V lookup: CDR1 LNHDA, CDR2 SQIVND (reference sequence). V lost 4 bases and J 4 bases, leaving 8 bases between the germline ends. This CDR3 is built from 12 residues. CDR3 coding DNA: TGTGCCAGTAGTAGAACAGCTTACGAGCAGTACTTC. Its translation is CASSRTAYEQYF.

The chain is built from TRBV29-1 and TRBJ1-2, with D unclear. CDR1 and CDR2 (germline): SQVTM, ANQGSEA. This CDR3 comprises 12 residues. V was shortened by 0 bases and J by 6 bases, with 8 bases between the two germline ends. CDR3 amino acids: CSVEDSGHGYTF. In nucleotides, the CDR3 is TGCAGCGTTGAAGACAGTGGACATGGCTACACCTTC.

This clone appeared once. This chain joins TRBV24-1 and TRBJ2-1; 8 bases map to TRBD2. J was trimmed by 7 bases and V by 5 bases; bases with no gene match: 9. CDR3 length equals 15 residues. Germline CDR1 is KGHDR and CDR2 is SFDVKD. The CDR3 is CATSGLAGSGNEQFF. DNA of the CDR3: TGTGCCACCAGTGGCCTAGCGGGTTCCGGTAATGAGCAGTTCTTC.

This clone was detected once. This rearrangement joins TRBV2 to TRBJ1-4; D gene ambiguous. The CDR3 extends over 14 amino acids. V lost 1 base, J lost 7 bases, and 10 bases lay in between. From germline, CDR1 is SNHLY and CDR2 FYNNEI. The CDR3 reads CASSEDWRGEKLFF. CDR3 nucleotide sequence: TGTGCCAGCAGTGAAGATTGGCGTGGTGAAAAACTGTTTTTT.

The V call is TRBV9, the J call TRBJ2-2; 8 nucleotides line up with TRBD1. V shed 5 bases and J 4 bases; nucleotides not matched to a gene: 4. The germline V gene has CDR1 SGDLS and CDR2 YYNGEE. This CDR3 is 14 amino acids long. The CDR3 region has the DNA TGTGCCAGCAGATTCGACAGGGGCACCGGGGAGCTGTTTTTT. Its protein is CASRFDRGTGELFF.

The chain combines TRBV7-6 with TRBJ2-1; the match to TRBD1 covers 9 bases. Germline trimming cut 5 bases from V and 6 bases from J; bases unmatched to any gene: 8. CDR3 length: 15 amino acids. Germline V gene sequence: CDR1 SGHVS, CDR2 FNYEAQ. The CDR3 sequence: CASSRDRGLGNEQFF. CDR3 sequence (DNA): TGTGCCAGCAGCCGAGACAGGGGGTTAGGCAATGAGCAGTTCTTC. Supplemented by reference TRBV7-6 and TRBJ2-1, the full variable domain reads GAGVSQSPRYKVTKRGQDVALRCDPISGHVSLYWYRQALGQGPEFLTYFNYEAQQDKSGLPNDRFSAERPEGSISTLTIQRTEQRDSAMYRCASSRDRGLGNEQFFGPGTRLTVL.

This chain uses TRBV7-9 with TRBJ1-4, with 10 bases aligning to TRBD1. V was pared by 4 bases and J by 6 bases, with 5 bases of the junction left unmatched. There are 15 residues in the CDR3. The germline V gene has CDR1 SEHNR and CDR2 FQNEAQ (reference sequence). In nucleotides, the CDR3 is TGTGCCAGCAGCTCCGTAGGGACAGGGGATGAAAAACTGTTTTTT. Amino acids: CASSSVGTGDEKLFF.

The CDR3 nucleotides are TGTGCCAGCAGCTTGACTTTAGATAGGGTACTGGATGAGCAGTTCTTC. Its protein product is CASSLTLDRVLDEQFF. The chain combines TRBV14 with TRBJ2-1; D ambiguous. The CDR3 runs to 16 residues. Trimming removed 5 bases at V and 8 bases at J, with 22 bases between. The V gene's germline CDR1 is SGHDN and CDR2 FVKESK.

This chain connects TRBV19 to TRBJ2-1, with D possibly matching TRBD1 (5 bases). The germline V gene encodes CDR1 LNHDA and CDR2 SQIVND (reference sequence). The CDR3 loop spans 13 amino acids. V was clipped by 3 bases and J by 6 bases, with 9 bases between them. CDR3 loop: CASSITGLNEQFF. Written as DNA, the CDR3 is TGTGCCAGTAGTATTACAGGTCTCAATGAGCAGTTCTTC.

The rearrangement uses TRBV30 and TRBJ2-1, with a possible D match to TRBD2 (6 bases). Deletions cut 5 bases from V and 0 bases from J, with 11 bases between. This CDR3 has 14 residues. The germline CDR1 and CDR2 sequences are GTSNPN and SVGIG (reference sequence). The CDR3 DNA sequence: TGTGCCTGGGCCGGGACTTCCTCCTACAATGAGCAGTTCTTC. Translated: CAWAGTSSYNEQFF.

The chain couples TRBV19 to TRBJ2-7, with unresolved D. V was pared by 6 bases and J by 2 bases, with 8 bases between. Germline assignment: CDR1 LNHDA and CDR2 SQIVND (reference sequence). This CDR3 contains 12 residues. Here the CDR3 DNA reads TGTGCCAGTAGCTCCCCCACCTACGAGCAGTACTTC. As protein: CASSSPTYEQYF.

The chain uses TRBV5-4 and TRBJ2-5; weak D call: TRBD2 (6 bases). Per the germline V gene, CDR1 is SGHNT and CDR2 is YYREEE (reference sequence). The CDR3 is made up of 15 amino acids. Trimming cost V 1 base and J 1 base, with 11 bases left between them. CDR3 nucleotides: TGTGCCAGCAGCTTGTATGGACTATTCCAAGAGACCCAGTACTTC. Its translation is CASSLYGLFQETQYF.

V is TRBV4-2 and J is TRBJ2-1; 8 nucleotides line up with TRBD2. V was clipped by 2 bases and J by 0 bases; unmatched bases: 3. From germline, CDR1 is LGHNA and CDR2 YNFKEQ. CDR3 length equals 16 residues. CDR3 coding DNA: TGTGCCAGCAGCCAAAAGCGGGGGAGCTCCTACAATGAGCAGTTCTTC. This gives the protein CASSQKRGSSYNEQFF.

V and J are TRBV6-5 and TRBJ2-7; D is ambiguous. CDR3 length equals 14 residues. The germline V and J ends were trimmed by 7 bases and 2 bases, with 15 bases remaining between them. The germline CDR1 and CDR2 sequences are MNHEY and SVGAGI. CDR3 nucleotide sequence: TGTGCCAGCACCCCCCCCGGCGGTACCTACGAGCAGTACTTC. It translates to CASTPPGGTYEQYF.

A single count supports this clone. The chain has TRBV7-2 and TRBJ1-5, with TRBD1 identical over 9 bases. The CDR3 length is 17 residues. Germline CDR1 reads SGHTA; CDR2 reads FQGNSA. J gave up 6 bases and V 2 bases, and 11 bases lay outside the gene matches. CDR3 coding DNA: TGTGCCAGCAGCTTATCGTACAACAGGGGGCGAGGTCAGCCCCAGCATTTT. This sequence encodes CASSLSYNRGRGQPQHF.

The chain links TRBV3-1 (or the pseudogene TRBV3-2) to TRBJ2-1; 8 bases are shared with TRBD2. The ends lost 4 bases at V and 2 bases at J; junction bases unmatched: 4. From germline, CDR1 is LGHDT and CDR2 YNNKEL (reference sequence). This CDR3 has 15 residues. The CDR3 region is CASSPPGLAYNEQFF. The CDR3 bases are TGTGCCAGCAGCCCACCGGGACTAGCCTACAATGAGCAGTTCTTC.

This chain connects TRBV6-2 or TRBV6-3 to TRBJ1-2; 9 bases are a match to TRBD1. J gave up 7 bases and V 0 bases, and 3 bases lay outside the gene matches. Germline CDR1 and CDR2: MNHEY and SVGEGT. The CDR3 extends over 14 amino acids. In nucleotides, the CDR3 is TGTGCCAGCAGTTACTCGGGACAGGGCGGTGGCTACACCTTC. Protein product: CASSYSGQGGGYTF.

This chain joins TRBV9 and TRBJ1-4, with unresolved D. Per the germline V gene, CDR1 is SGDLS and CDR2 is YYNGEE. Trimming shortened V by 4 bases and J by 7 bases, and 20 bases separated the two germline ends. The CDR3 contains 16 residues. CDR3 in DNA: TGTGCCAGCAGCCGCGCCCTTGGGTGGTCGGGTGAAAAACTGTTTTTT. This gives the protein CASSRALGWSGEKLFF.

This chain uses TRBV2 with TRBJ1-5, with no clear D. V was pared by 4 bases and J by 3 bases, with 4 bases between. Germline CDR1 and CDR2: SNHLY and FYNNEI. The CDR3 consists of 12 residues. The CDR3 nucleotides are TGTGCCAGCAGTGGGATCAATCAGCCCCAGCATTTT. Amino acids: CASSGINQPQHF.

This chain joins TRBV7-8 and TRBJ1-5; D uncertain. This CDR3 contains 16 residues. Germline V lookup: CDR1 SGHVS, CDR2 FQNEAQ. V was shortened by 4 bases and J by 2 bases, with 15 bases between the two germline ends. CDR3 sequence: CASSSEVVVGNQPQHF. CDR3 coding DNA: TGTGCCAGCAGCTCAGAGGTGGTGGTGGGCAATCAGCCCCAGCATTTT.

Of note for this clone: Other DNA variants within this sample encode the same CDR3. The chain has TRBV6-5 and TRBJ2-5; D is possibly TRBD1 or TRBD2 (5 bases each). In germline, CDR1 is MNHEY, CDR2 SVGAGI. V gave up 5 bases and J gave up 3 bases, with 10 bases separating them. The CDR3 has 13 amino acids. The CDR3 coding sequence is TGTGCCAGCAGTCGGGACCGCGAAGAGACCCAGTACTTC. Encoded protein: CASSRDREETQYF.